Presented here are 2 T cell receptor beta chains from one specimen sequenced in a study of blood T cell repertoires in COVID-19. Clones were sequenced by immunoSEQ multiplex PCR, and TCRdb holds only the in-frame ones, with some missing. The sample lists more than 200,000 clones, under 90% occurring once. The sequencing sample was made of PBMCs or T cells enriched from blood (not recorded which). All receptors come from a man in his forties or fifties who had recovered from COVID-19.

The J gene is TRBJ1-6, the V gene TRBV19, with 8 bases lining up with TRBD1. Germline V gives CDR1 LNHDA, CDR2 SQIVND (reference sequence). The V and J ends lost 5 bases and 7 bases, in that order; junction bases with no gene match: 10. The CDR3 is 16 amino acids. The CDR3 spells CASSPGTGGRNSPLHF. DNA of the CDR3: TGTGCCAGTAGTCCGGGGACAGGTGGTCGAAATTCACCCCTCCACTTT.

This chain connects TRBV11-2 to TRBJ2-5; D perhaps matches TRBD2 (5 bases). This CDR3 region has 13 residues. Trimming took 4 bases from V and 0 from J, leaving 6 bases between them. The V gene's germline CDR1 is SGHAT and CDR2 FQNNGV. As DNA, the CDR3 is TGTGCCAGCAGCTCCGGGAACCAAGAGACCCAGTACTTC. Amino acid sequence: CASSSGNQETQYF.